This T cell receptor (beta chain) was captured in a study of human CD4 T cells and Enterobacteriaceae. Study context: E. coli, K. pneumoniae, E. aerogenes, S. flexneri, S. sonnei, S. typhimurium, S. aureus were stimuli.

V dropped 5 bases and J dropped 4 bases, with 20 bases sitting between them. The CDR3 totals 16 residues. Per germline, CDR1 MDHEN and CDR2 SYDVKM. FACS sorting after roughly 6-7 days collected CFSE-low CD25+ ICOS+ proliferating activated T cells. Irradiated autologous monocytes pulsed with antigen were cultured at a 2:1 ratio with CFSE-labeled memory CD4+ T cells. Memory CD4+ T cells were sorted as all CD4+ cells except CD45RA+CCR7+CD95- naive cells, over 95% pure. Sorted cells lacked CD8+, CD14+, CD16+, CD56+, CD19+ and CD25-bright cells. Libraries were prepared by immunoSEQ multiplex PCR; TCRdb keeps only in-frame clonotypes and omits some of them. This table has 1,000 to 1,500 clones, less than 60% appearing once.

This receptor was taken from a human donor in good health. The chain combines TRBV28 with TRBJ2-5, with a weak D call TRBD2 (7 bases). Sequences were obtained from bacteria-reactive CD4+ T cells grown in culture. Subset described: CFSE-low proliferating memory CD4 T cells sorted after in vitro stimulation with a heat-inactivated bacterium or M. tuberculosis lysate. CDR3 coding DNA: TGTGCCAGCAGTCCCTCCACAGGGAGGGCCAGAGAGACCCAGTACTTC. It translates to CASSPSTGRARETQYF.